One sample yielded the 26 T cell receptor beta chains listed below, sequenced in a study of regulatory T cells in long-lasting Graves disease. CDR3-region Arm-PCR and iRepertoire HTBI primers produced the TCR beta libraries. TCRdb independently ran MiXCR on the multiplex PCR reads; one entry per CDR3 protein. The data contain roughly 410,000 distinct CDR3 sequences, over 14% of them singletons. Time point indicated: newly diagnosed GD, antithyroid drugs for less than 3 months. PBMCs provided the RNA from which the TCR library was made. The sample was also reused in another study, on T cells in Graves' hyperthyroidism and ophthalmopathy.

Sequencing used peripheral blood mononuclear cells (PBMCs), obtained at new diagnosis, from a patient treated with antithyroid drugs. All receptors derive from a woman aged 40 to 55 with Graves disease.

This clonotype was counted only a few times. The chain employs TRBV30 and TRBJ1-5; no reliable D call. This CDR3 has 13 amino acids. Deletions cut 1 base from V and 5 bases from J, with 9 bases between. Germline V gene data show CDR1 as GTSNPN and CDR2 as SVGIG (reference sequence). CDR3 region: CAWSDSRHQPQHF. The DNA of the CDR3 is TGTGCCTGGAGTGATAGTCGGCATCAGCCCCAGCATTTT.

The CDR3 sequence: CASSNFLVAGHYEQYF. The CDR3 nucleotides read TGTGCCAGCAGCAATTTCCTGGTAGCGGGACACTACGAGCAGTACTTC. The chain combines TRBV12-3 or TRBV12-4 with TRBJ2-7, with 8 bases identical to TRBD2. CDR3 size: 16 residues. With 6 bases clipped from V and 3 bases from J, the junction kept 13 bases outside the gene matches.

The V call is TRBV4-1, the J call TRBJ2-3; D may be TRBD1 (5 bases). The CDR3 is made up of 16 amino acids. The V gene lost 1 base and the J gene lost 2 bases, with 13 bases spanning the gap. Per germline, CDR1 MGHRA and CDR2 YSYEKL. CDR3 in amino acids: CASSQVQGTATDTQYF. CDR3 bases: TGCGCCAGCAGCCAAGTTCAGGGAACCGCCACAGATACGCAGTATTTT.

In this sample, this clonotype turned up many times. The V call is TRBV5-1, the J call TRBJ2-1; the D gene is possibly TRBD1 (6 bases). Trimming took off 0 bases at V and 10 bases at J, with 17 bases between the two ends. This CDR3 is built from 15 residues. CDR1 and CDR2 from the germline V gene are SGHRS and YFSETQ. CDR3 coding DNA: TGCGCCAGCAGCTTGGGTCCCCTCCGCAGGGGAGAGCAGTTCTTC. Protein product: CASSLGPLRRGEQFF.

As to this clonotype: Given a much more abundant clone one base away, this may be a read error. The rearrangement links TRBV24-1 to TRBJ2-1; tentatively, D is TRBD1 or TRBD2 (5 bases each). The V gene's germline CDR1 is KGHDR and CDR2 SFDVKD. The CDR3 spans 18 residues. CDR3 amino acids: CATAGWGGYYQGYNERFF. CDR3 bases: TGTGCCACCGCGGGCTGGGGCGGATACTATCAAGGATACAATGAGCGGTTCTTC.

This clonotype showed up just a few times. The V gene is TRBV3-1, the J gene TRBJ2-3; D unresolved. With 0 bases removed from V and 0 bases from J, the gap between germline ends came to 7 bases. This CDR3 is 15 amino acids long. Germline V gene lookup returns CDR1 LGHDT and CDR2 YNNKEL (reference sequence). The CDR3 DNA sequence: TGTGCCAGCAGCCAAGACCCGATTAGCACAGATACGCAGTATTTT. Residues: CASSQDPISTDTQYF.

This clonotype was recorded many times. V and J are TRBV12-3 or TRBV12-4 and TRBJ2-5, with D perhaps matching TRBD2 (5 bases). V was cut by 4 bases and J by 0 bases, with 12 bases left in between. This CDR3 has 15 residues. CDR3 protein: CASSSVDSYQETQYF. In DNA, the CDR3 is TGTGCCAGCAGTTCTGTGGACTCGTACCAAGAGACCCAGTACTTC.

The CDR3 sequence: CASSFSDRVGNYNEQFF. The CDR3 DNA sequence: TGTGCCAGCAGCTTCTCGGACAGGGTGGGGAATTACAATGAGCAGTTCTTC. The V call is TRBV7-6, the J call TRBJ2-1; the match to TRBD1 covers 8 bases. V lost 3 bases and J lost 4; bases outside the gene matches: 11. This CDR3 is built from 17 residues. The germline V gene encodes CDR1 SGHVS and CDR2 FNYEAQ.

About this clonotype: Possible read error: a much larger clone is one base away. This chain links TRBV28 with TRBJ1-5; D is perhaps TRBD1 (5 bases). This CDR3 has 13 residues. Germline assignment: CDR1 MDHEN and CDR2 SYDVKM. CDR3 sequence (DNA): TGTACCAGCATAGAGGGGAGCAATCAGCCCCAGCATTTT. Protein: CTSIEGSNQPQHF.

This clonotype has at least ten counts. This chain links TRBV12-3 or TRBV12-4 with TRBJ1-1; D gene ambiguous. CDR3 size: 14 residues. Trimming cost V 3 bases and J 0 bases, with 8 bases left between them. The CDR3 spells CASSFPYMNTEAFF. CDR3 sequence (DNA): TGTGCCAGCAGTTTTCCCTATATGAACACTGAAGCTTTCTTT.

This clonotype occurred many times. This chain uses TRBV11-2 with TRBJ2-7, with D hard to call. Trimming removed 6 bases at V and 2 bases at J, with 5 bases between. The CDR3 runs 11 residues. Germline CDR1 SGHAT, CDR2 FQNNGV. In DNA form, the CDR3 reads TGTGCCAGCAGTACAGCCTACGAGCAGTACTTC. Protein product: CASSTAYEQYF.

This clonotype was observed many times. The J gene is TRBJ1-1, the V gene TRBV19, with TRBD1 as a possible D gene (5 bases). The CDR3 contains 15 residues. V was clipped by 3 bases and J by 0 bases, with 11 bases between them. Looked up from germline, CDR1 is LNHDA and CDR2 is SQIVND (reference sequence). The CDR3 loop is CASSIGDGMNTEAFF. CDR3 coding DNA: TGTGCCAGTAGTATTGGGGACGGCATGAACACTGAAGCTTTCTTT.

This rearrangement joins TRBV4-1 to TRBJ2-2; 11 nucleotides agree with TRBD2. CDR3 length: 16 amino acids. V lost 4 bases, J lost 3 bases, and 4 bases stayed unmatched. The germline V gene has CDR1 MGHRA and CDR2 YSYEKL. CDR3: CASSRGSGRDTGELFF. The DNA for the CDR3 is TGCGCCAGCAGCCGAGGTAGCGGGAGGGACACCGGGGAGCTGTTTTTT.

This clonotype was seen repeatedly, ten times or more. This rearrangement joins TRBV12-3 or TRBV12-4 to TRBJ1-5, with 7 bases aligning to TRBD1. The J segment lost 4 bases and the V segment lost 7 bases, leaving 7 bases of the junction unmatched. This CDR3 region has 14 residues. CDR3 region: CASTLGGINQPQHF. In DNA form, the CDR3 reads TGTGCCAGCACCCTAGGGGGCATAAATCAGCCCCAGCATTTT.

Many counts were recorded for this clonotype. The chain employs TRBV30 and TRBJ2-3; D not resolved. The CDR3 length is 12 residues. The ends were cut back, 2 bases at V and 1 base at J, with 4 bases in the middle. Germline lookup yields CDR1 GTSNPN and CDR2 SVGIG (reference sequence). CDR3 in amino acids: CAWSSGTDTQYF. For the CDR3, the DNA is TGTGCCTGGAGTAGTGGCACAGATACGCAGTATTTT. The variable domain in full, completed from reference TRBV30 and TRBJ2-3, reads SQTIHQWPATLVQPVGSPLSLECTVEGTSNPNLYWYRQAAGRGLQLLFYSVGIGQISSEVPQNLSASRPQDRQFILSSKKLLLSDSGFYLCAWSSGTDTQYFGPGTRLTVL.

There are many counts of this clonotype. The chain carries TRBV7-9 and TRBJ2-1, with TRBD2 matching 8 bases. The germline V gene encodes CDR1 SEHNR and CDR2 FQNEAQ (reference sequence). This CDR3 has 15 amino acids. The V and J ends lost 1 base and 5 bases, in that order; junction bases with no gene match: 4. Here the CDR3 DNA reads TGTGCCAGCAGCTTAGGGACTAGCAGCAACAATGAGCAGTTCTTC. Its translation is CASSLGTSSNNEQFF. The whole variable domain, filled in from reference TRBV7-9 and TRBJ2-1, reads DTGVSQNPRHKITKRGQNVTFRCDPISEHNRLYWYRQTLGQGPEFLTYFQNEAQLEKSRLLSDRFSAERPKGSFSTLEIQRTEQGDSAMYLCASSLGTSSNNEQFFGPGTRLTVL.

The J gene is TRBJ2-6, the V gene TRBV5-1; D unresolved. V dropped 0 bases and J dropped 1 base, with 8 bases sitting between them. Germline CDR1 SGHRS, CDR2 YFSETQ. The CDR3 spans 16 residues. DNA for the CDR3: TGCGCCAGCAGCTTGGCCAGCCAGTCTGGGGCCAACGTCCTGACTTTC. It codes for CASSLASQSGANVLTF. Full variable domain (missing parts from reference TRBV5-1 and TRBJ2-6): KAGVTQTPRYLIKTRGQQVTLSCSPISGHRSVSWYQQTPGQGLQFLFEYFSETQRNKGNFPGRFSGRQFSNSRSEMNVSTLELGDSALYLCASSLASQSGANVLTFGAGSRLTVL.

This clonotype was counted ten times or more. The rearrangement links TRBV28 to TRBJ1-6; a weak D match, TRBD1 (5 bases). Trimming stripped 6 bases from V and 0 bases from J, with 9 bases between. The CDR3 has 15 amino acids. Per germline, CDR1 MDHEN and CDR2 SYDVKM. The CDR3 loop reads CASSRGHSYNSPLHF. For the CDR3, the DNA is TGTGCCAGCAGCCGAGGACACTCCTATAATTCACCCCTCCACTTT.

On this clonotype itself: This may be a read error: a much more frequent sequence differs by one nucleotide. The chain is built from TRBV6-9 and TRBJ1-1; no clear D gene. The CDR3 has 12 amino acids. Germline CDR1 and CDR2: MNHGY and SVAAGI. CDR3 DNA: TGTGCCAGCAGTTATGGGGTGACTGGAGCTTTCTTT. This sequence encodes CASSYGVTGAFF.

In its sample, this clonotype was seen many times. The V call is TRBV6-2 or TRBV6-3, the J call TRBJ2-5, with 7 bases that match TRBD2. Trimming at V came to 0 bases and at J to 7 bases, leaving 5 bases not matched to a gene. CDR1 is MNHEY, CDR2 SVGEGT, per germline. This CDR3 comprises 14 residues. CDR3 amino acids: CASSYSGPSGTQYF. CDR3 sequence (DNA): TGTGCCAGCAGTTACTCCGGACCTAGCGGGACCCAGTACTTC.

This clonotype was found many times. The gene calls are TRBV28 and TRBJ2-1; 15 bases map to TRBD2. Germline V gene sequence: CDR1 MDHEN, CDR2 SYDVKM. The J segment lost 9 bases and the V segment lost 7 bases, leaving 7 bases of the junction unmatched. This CDR3 has 15 amino acids. The DNA of the CDR3 is TGTGCCAGCACCAAGGGACTAGCGGGAGGCGGTGAGCAGTTCTTC. Its translation: CASTKGLAGGGEQFF.

This clonotype was counted many times. The V gene is TRBV12-3 or TRBV12-4, the J gene TRBJ2-1, with 8 bases fitting TRBD2. Trimming took 5 bases from V and 5 from J; bases not matched to a gene: 5. CDR3 length: 14 residues. The CDR3 bases are TGTGCCAGCAGTAGGGCGGGAGGAGACAATGAGCAGTTCTTC. It encodes CASSRAGGDNEQFF.

Many counts were recorded for this clonotype. V and J are TRBV27 and TRBJ2-3, with D possibly TRBD1 on 5 matching bases. Germline CDR1 MNHEY, CDR2 SMNVEV (reference sequence). The CDR3 is made up of 13 amino acids. Trimming left V 6 bases short and J 9 bases short, with 16 bases between. CDR3 in amino acids: CASSTLGAMTQYF. DNA for the CDR3: TGTGCCAGCAGCACCCTAGGGGCGATGACGCAGTATTTT.

This clonotype turned up a few times. This rearrangement joins TRBV30 to TRBJ2-6; D unclear. This CDR3 comprises 14 residues. Germline V gives CDR1 GTSNPN, CDR2 SVGIG (reference sequence). V was cut by 0 bases and J by 0 bases, with 3 bases left in between. The CDR3 region has the DNA TGTGCCTGGAGTGTGACCTCTGGGGCCAACGTCCTGACTTTC. This codes for CAWSVTSGANVLTF.

This clonotype was detected only a few times. The chain links TRBV29-1 to TRBJ1-1; D call uncertain. Trimming pared 6 bases from V and 7 bases from J, leaving 12 bases between. CDR3 size: 11 residues. The V gene's germline CDR1 is SQVTM and CDR2 ANQGSEA. CDR3 coding DNA: TGCAGCGTGATCCAAACAAGTGAAGCTTTCTTT. This translates into CSVIQTSEAFF.

This clonotype was seen many times. The V and J genes are TRBV7-9 and TRBJ2-5; unclear D gene. Trimming removed 1 base at V and 0 bases at J, with 18 bases between. This CDR3 comprises 18 residues. Germline lookup yields CDR1 SEHNR and CDR2 FQNEAQ (reference sequence). This chain's CDR3 is CASSLVRPEDRNQETQYF. The CDR3 DNA sequence: TGTGCCAGCAGCTTAGTCCGCCCAGAAGACCGCAACCAAGAGACCCAGTACTTC. Full variable domain (missing parts from reference TRBV7-9 and TRBJ2-5): DTGVSQNPRHKITKRGQNVTFRCDPISEHNRLYWYRQTLGQGPEFLTYFQNEAQLEKSRLLSDRFSAERPKGSFSTLEIQRTEQGDSAMYLCASSLVRPEDRNQETQYFGPGTRLLVL.